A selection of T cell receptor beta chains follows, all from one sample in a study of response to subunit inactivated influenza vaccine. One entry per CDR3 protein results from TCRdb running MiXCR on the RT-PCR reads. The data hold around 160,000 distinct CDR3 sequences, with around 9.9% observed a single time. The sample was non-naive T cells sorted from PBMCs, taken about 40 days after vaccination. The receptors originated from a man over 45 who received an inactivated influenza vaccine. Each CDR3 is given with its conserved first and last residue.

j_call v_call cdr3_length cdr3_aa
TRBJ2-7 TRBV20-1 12 CSAWTGRGEQYF
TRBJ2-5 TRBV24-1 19 CATSDFRLAAGLNQETQYF
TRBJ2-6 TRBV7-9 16 CAPETTRSSGANVLTF
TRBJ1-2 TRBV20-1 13 CSARDQGSYGYTF
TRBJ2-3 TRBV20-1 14 CSARAGGALDTQYF
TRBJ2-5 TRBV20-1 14 CSAISRGRQETQYF
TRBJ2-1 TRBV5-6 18 CASSLGPGLLDNMNEQFF
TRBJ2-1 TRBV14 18 CASSQGPYAGGFYNEQFF
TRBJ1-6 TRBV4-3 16 CASSQDWGSYNSPLHF
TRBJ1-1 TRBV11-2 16 CASSSSATGGRAEAFF
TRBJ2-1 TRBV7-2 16 CASSLDASGPYNEQFF
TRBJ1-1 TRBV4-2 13 CASSQPQGTEAFF
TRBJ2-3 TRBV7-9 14 CASSSGGTTDTQYF
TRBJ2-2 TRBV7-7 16 CASSFGGTSEAGELFF
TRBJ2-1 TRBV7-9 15 CAINQEASRRSEQFF
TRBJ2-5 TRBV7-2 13 CASRQGLAGTQYF
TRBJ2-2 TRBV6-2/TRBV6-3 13 CASSTSHTGELFF
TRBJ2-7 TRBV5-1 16 CASSQGLAGGTYEQYF
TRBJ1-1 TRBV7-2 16 CASSVNGRGGNTEAFF
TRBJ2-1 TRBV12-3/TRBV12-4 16 CASTLGRDRGHNEQFF
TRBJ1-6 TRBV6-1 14 CASSRAHTNSPLHF
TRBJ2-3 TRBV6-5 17 CASSSGTSGGFTDTQYF
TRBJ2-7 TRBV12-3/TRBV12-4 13 CASSLSPFYEQYF
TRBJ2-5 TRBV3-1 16 CASSQDLGVSKETQYF
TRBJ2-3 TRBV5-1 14 CASSTGTSTDTQYF
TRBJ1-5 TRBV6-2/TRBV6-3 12 CASRREGQPQHF
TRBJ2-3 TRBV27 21 CASSLIGISGGALRSTDTQYF
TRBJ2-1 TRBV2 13 CASSLGQRDEQFF
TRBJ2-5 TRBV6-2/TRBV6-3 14 CASSYWTDQETQYF
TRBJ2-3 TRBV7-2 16 CASSFGGSGRVDTQYF